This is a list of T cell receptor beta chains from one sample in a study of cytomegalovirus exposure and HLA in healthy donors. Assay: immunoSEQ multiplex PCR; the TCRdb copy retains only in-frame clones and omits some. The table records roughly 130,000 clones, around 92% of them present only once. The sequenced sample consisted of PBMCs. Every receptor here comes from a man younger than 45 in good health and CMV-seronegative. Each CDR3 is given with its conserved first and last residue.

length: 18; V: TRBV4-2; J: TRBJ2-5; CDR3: CASSPAAFSGGTQETQYF
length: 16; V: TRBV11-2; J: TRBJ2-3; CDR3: CASSYQRGYTTDTQYF
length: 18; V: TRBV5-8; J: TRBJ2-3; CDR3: CASRSGTSGGAGTDTQYF
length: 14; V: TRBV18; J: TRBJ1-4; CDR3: CASSPRTGNEKLFF
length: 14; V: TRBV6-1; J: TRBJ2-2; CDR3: CASSASPGAGELFF
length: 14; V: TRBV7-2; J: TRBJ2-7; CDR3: CASSLTGWTYEQYF
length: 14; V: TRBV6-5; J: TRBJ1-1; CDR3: CASSYWTGNTEAFF
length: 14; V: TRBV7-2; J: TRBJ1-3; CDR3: CASSRGTPGNTIYF
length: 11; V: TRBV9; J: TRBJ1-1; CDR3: CASSSGSEAFF
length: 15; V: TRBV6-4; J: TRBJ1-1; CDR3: CASSAGLGGDTEAFF
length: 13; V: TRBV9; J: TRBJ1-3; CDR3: CASSVDRGNTIYF
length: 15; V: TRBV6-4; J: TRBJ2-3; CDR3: CASRDRGLRTDTQYF
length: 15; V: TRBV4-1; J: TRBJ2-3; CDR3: CASSQEAPSTDTQYF
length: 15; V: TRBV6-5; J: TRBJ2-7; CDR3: CASGGGTGKTYEQYF
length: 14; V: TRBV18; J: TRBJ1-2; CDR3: CASSPPISGYGYTF
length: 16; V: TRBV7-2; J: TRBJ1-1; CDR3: CASSLDGTGGAIEAFF
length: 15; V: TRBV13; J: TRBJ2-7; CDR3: CASSFRDRGAYEQYF
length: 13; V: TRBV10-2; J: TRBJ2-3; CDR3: CATRQGAGDTQYF
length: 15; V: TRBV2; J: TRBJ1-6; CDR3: CASSGGTGYNSPLHF
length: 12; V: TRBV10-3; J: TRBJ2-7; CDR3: CAIRGGPHGQYF
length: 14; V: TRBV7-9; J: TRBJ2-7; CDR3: CASSAQQGNYEQYF
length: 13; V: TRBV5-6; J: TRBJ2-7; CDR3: CASSLAQTYEQYF
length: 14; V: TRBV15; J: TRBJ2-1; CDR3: CATSREGRDSEQFF
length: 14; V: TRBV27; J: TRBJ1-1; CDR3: CASSLGTGNTEAFF
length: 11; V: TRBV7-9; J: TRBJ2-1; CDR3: CASSLGAEQFF
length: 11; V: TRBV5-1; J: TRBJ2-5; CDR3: CASRRQETQYF
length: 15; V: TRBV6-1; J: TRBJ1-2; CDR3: CASSETGPRGYGYTF
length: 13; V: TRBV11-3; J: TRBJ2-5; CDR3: CASSLRGQETQYF
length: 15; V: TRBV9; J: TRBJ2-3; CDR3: CASSADRYSTDTQYF
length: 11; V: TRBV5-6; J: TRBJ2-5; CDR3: CASSLEETQYF
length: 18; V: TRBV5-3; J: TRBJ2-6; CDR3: CARMPSESTSSGANVLTF
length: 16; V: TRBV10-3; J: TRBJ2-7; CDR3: CAISEPGTGASHEQYF
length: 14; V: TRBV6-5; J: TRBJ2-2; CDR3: CASKNGRGSGELFF
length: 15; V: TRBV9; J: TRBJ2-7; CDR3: CASSVGQGGPYEQYF
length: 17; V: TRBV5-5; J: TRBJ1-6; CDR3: CASSTPTDRAYNSPLHF
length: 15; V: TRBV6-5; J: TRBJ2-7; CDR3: CASSPSRAETYEQYF
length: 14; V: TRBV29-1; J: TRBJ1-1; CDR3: CSATIDRVATEAFF
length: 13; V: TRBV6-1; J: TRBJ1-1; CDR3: CASSTGGDTEAFF
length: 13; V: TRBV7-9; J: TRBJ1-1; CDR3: CASSLVGNTEAFF
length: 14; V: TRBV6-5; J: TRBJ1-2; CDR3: CASRHSGGAGGYTF
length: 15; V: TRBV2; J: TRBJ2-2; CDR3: CASRRDRENTGELFF
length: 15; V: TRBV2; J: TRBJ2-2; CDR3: CASTPLPQGAGELFF
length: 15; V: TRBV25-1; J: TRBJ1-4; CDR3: CASSAWTGGWEKLFF
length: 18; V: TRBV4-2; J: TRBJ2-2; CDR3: CASSQPRDRGPNTGELFF
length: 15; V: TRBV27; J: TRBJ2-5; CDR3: CASSFTSGDQETQYF
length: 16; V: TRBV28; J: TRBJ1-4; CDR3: CASSPLEGRTNEKLFF
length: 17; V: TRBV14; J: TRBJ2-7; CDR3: CASSQDPRQIDPYEQYF
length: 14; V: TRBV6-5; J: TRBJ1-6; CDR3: CASSPSSYNSPLHF
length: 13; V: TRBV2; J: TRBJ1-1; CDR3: CASNPRGGTEAFF
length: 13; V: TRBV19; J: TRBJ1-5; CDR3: CASGTASNQPQHF
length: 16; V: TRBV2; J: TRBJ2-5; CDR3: CASREGSGTAQETQYF
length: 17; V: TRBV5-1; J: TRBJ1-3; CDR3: CASSLGTGQSSGNTIYF
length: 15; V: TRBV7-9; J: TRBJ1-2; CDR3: CASSGGPGGDYGYTF
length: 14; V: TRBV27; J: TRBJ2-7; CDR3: CASSSWTGVVEQYF
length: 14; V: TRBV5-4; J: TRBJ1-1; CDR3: CASSWGGGDTEAFF
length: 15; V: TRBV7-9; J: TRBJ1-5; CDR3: CASSKAGAGNQPQHF
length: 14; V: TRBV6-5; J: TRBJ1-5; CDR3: CASSYGGGNQPQHF
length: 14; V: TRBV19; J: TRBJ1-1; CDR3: CASLGRDGSTEAFF
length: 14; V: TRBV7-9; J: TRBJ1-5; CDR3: CASSPSEGNQPQHF